Following are 29 T cell receptor beta chains from one sample sequenced in a study of cytomegalovirus exposure and HLA in healthy donors. PCR used 60 Vbeta primers and 13 Jbeta primers. Produced via immunoSEQ multiplex PCR; TCRdb's table is partial and in-frame only. This sample yields approximately 180,000 clones, of which around 80% are seen a single time; about 3.8% belongs to the top ten. The sequenced sample was PBMCs. The receptors originated from a woman aged 55-75 years in good health and CMV-seropositive.

A remark on this clone: Other nucleotide sequences from this sample produce the same CDR3. The gene calls are TRBV30 and TRBJ2-1; a weak D match, TRBD1 (6 bases). V lost 0 bases, J lost 2 bases, and 8 bases lay in between. This CDR3 has 14 amino acids. Germline V gene lookup returns CDR1 GTSNPN and CDR2 SVGIG (reference sequence). CDR3 DNA: TGTGCCTGGAGTGTGGCAGGGGCCTACAATGAGCAGTTCTTC. Protein: CAWSVAGAYNEQFF. The entire variable domain, with the rest obtained from reference TRBV30 and TRBJ2-1, is as follows: SQTIHQWPATLVQPVGSPLSLECTVEGTSNPNLYWYRQAAGRGLQLLFYSVGIGQISSEVPQNLSASRPQDRQFILSSKKLLLSDSGFYLCAWSVAGAYNEQFFGPGTRLTVL.

This rearrangement joins TRBV6-4 to TRBJ2-1; 12 bases align to TRBD2. Germline loops: CDR1 MRHNA, CDR2 SNTAGT. With V trimmed by 5 bases and J by 7 bases, 3 bases remained unmatched. The CDR3 has 14 residues. CDR3 sequence reads: CASSLTSGRNEQFF. For the CDR3, the DNA is TGTGCCAGCAGTCTGACTAGCGGGAGAAATGAGCAGTTCTTC.

V usage is TRBV5-8 and J usage is TRBJ1-5; tentatively, D is TRBD1 (5 bases). This CDR3 has 16 residues. With 4 bases removed from V and 9 bases from J, the gap between germline ends came to 23 bases. CDR1 and CDR2 from the germline V gene are SGHTS and YDEGEE. The CDR3 protein is CASSPTGVIIRRPQHF. In nucleotides, the CDR3 is TGTGCCAGCAGCCCCACAGGCGTAATTATAAGGAGGCCCCAGCATTTT. The full variable domain, with the rest looked up from reference TRBV5-8 and TRBJ1-5, is EAGVTQSPTHLIKTRGQQATLRCSPISGHTSVYWYQQALGLGLQFLLWYDEGEERNRGNFPPRFSGRQFPNYSSELNVNALELEDSALYLCASSPTGVIIRRPQHFGDGTRLSIL.

The V call is TRBV10-2, the J call TRBJ2-1, with D possibly matching TRBD2 (6 bases). V shed 6 bases and J shed 6 bases, with 12 bases lying between them. CDR3 length equals 13 residues. Looked up from germline, CDR1 is WSHSY and CDR2 is SAAADI. CDR3 bases: TGCGCCAGCAGCGAATGGAGGGGCAATGAGCAGTTCTTC. The encoded protein is CASSEWRGNEQFF.

This chain links TRBV18 with TRBJ2-7; D possibly corresponds to TRBD1 (5 bases). Germline V CDR1 and CDR2: KGHSH, LQKENI. Trimming removed 2 bases from V and 4 bases from J, with 9 bases in between. This CDR3 contains 13 residues. CDR3 sequence (DNA): TGTGCCAGCTCACCAAGGGGCCTTTACGAGCAGTACTTC. Protein sequence: CASSPRGLYEQYF.

The rearrangement uses TRBV6-5 and TRBJ1-2, with D possibly TRBD1 on 5 matching bases. The V end lost 2 bases, the J end lost 8 bases, and 9 bases lay between the germline ends. Germline V gene sequence: CDR1 MNHEY, CDR2 SVGAGI. This CDR3 has 12 residues. DNA of the CDR3: TGTGCCAGCAGTTACGGGCAGGGCGGCTACACCTTC. As protein: CASSYGQGGYTF.

This sequence joins TRBV2 and TRBJ2-2, with D possibly matching TRBD1 (6 bases). CDR3 size: 14 residues. The V gene lost 4 bases and the J gene lost 6 bases, with 12 bases spanning the gap. Germline V gene data show CDR1 as SNHLY and CDR2 as FYNNEI. The CDR3 region is CASSVRQAPGELFF. As DNA, the CDR3 is TGTGCCAGCAGTGTTAGACAGGCCCCCGGGGAGCTGTTTTTT. Filled out from reference TRBV2 and TRBJ2-2, the complete variable domain reads EPEVTQTPSHQVTQMGQEVILRCVPISNHLYFYWYRQILGQKVEFLVSFYNNEISEKSEIFDDQFSVERPDGSNFTLKIRSTKLEDSAMYFCASSVRQAPGELFFGEGSRLTVL.

This chain connects TRBV5-6 to TRBJ2-5; D uncertain. The length of the CDR3 is 15 residues. Germline V lookup: CDR1 SGHDT, CDR2 YYEEEE. V shed 4 bases and J shed 5 bases, with 18 bases lying between them. CDR3 region: CASSDPLGSRETQYF. The CDR3 DNA is TGTGCCAGCAGCGACCCGTTGGGCTCACGGGAGACCCAGTACTTC.

This sequence joins TRBV5-4 and TRBJ2-7; D not certain. Trimming took off 1 base at V and 4 bases at J, with 15 bases between the two ends. The CDR3 spans 15 residues. The germline V gene encodes CDR1 SGHNT and CDR2 YYREEE (reference sequence). CDR3 protein: CASSLSSRQKYEQYF. In DNA, the CDR3 is TGTGCCAGCAGCTTGTCTTCCAGGCAAAAGTACGAGCAGTACTTC.

Only one count was recorded for this clone. The chain couples TRBV30 to TRBJ2-7, with 10 nucleotides matching TRBD2. Trimming cost V 5 bases and J 2 bases; bases outside gene matches: 9. CDR3 length: 15 residues. From germline, CDR1 is GTSNPN and CDR2 SVGIG (reference sequence). The chain's CDR3 is CAWSTSGNPPYEQYF. The CDR3 DNA reads as TGTGCCTGGTCTACTAGCGGGAATCCCCCCTACGAGCAGTACTTC. Together with reference TRBV30 and TRBJ2-7, the CDR3 gives the full variable domain: SQTIHQWPATLVQPVGSPLSLECTVEGTSNPNLYWYRQAAGRGLQLLFYSVGIGQISSEVPQNLSASRPQDRQFILSSKKLLLSDSGFYLCAWSTSGNPPYEQYFGPGTRLTVT.

The chain recombines TRBV30 with TRBJ2-3, with TRBD2 matching over 10 bases. The ends lost 4 bases at V and 5 bases at J; junction bases unmatched: 3. CDR1 is GTSNPN and CDR2 is SVGIG in the germline V gene (reference sequence). CDR3 length: 13 amino acids. CDR3 protein: CAWTSGRGDTQYF. CDR3 nucleotide sequence: TGTGCCTGGACTAGCGGGAGAGGAGATACGCAGTATTTT.

With respect to this clone: Other DNA sequences in this sample translate to the same CDR3. The CDR3 region is CASSVGGSSYEQYF. The CDR3, as DNA: TGTGCCAGCAGCGTAGGAGGTAGTTCTTACGAGCAGTACTTC. V and J are TRBV9 and TRBJ2-7; D is uncertain. The CDR3 covers 14 residues. V lost 0 bases and J 4 bases, leaving 11 bases between the germline ends. The germline V gene encodes CDR1 SGDLS and CDR2 YYNGEE. Using reference TRBV9 and TRBJ2-7 for the parts outside the CDR3, the full variable domain is DSGVTQTPKHLITATGQRVTLRCSPRSGDLSVYWYQQSLDQGLQFLIQYYNGEERAKGNILERFSAQQFPDLHSELNLSSLELGDSALYFCASSVGGSSYEQYFGPGTRLTVT.

The genes are TRBV5-4 and TRBJ2-2; TRBD1 aligns across 10 bases. This CDR3 is 17 amino acids long. CDR1 SGHNT and CDR2 YYREEE come from the germline V gene (reference sequence). The V and J ends lost 5 bases and 3 bases, in that order; junction bases with no gene match: 10. CDR3 nucleotides: TGTGCCAGCAGATTCGACAGGGGGCGGTTCGACACCGGGGAGCTGTTTTTT. Protein: CASRFDRGRFDTGELFF. Complete variable domain (other parts from reference TRBV5-4 and TRBJ2-2): ETGVTQSPTHLIKTRGQQVTLRCSSQSGHNTVSWYQQALGQGPQFIFQYYREEENGRGNFPPRFSGLQFPNYSSELNVNALELDDSALYLCASRFDRGRFDTGELFFGEGSRLTVL.

In the case of this clone: One end of the junction is discordant with germline, which a read error may explain. V usage is TRBV7-7 and J usage is TRBJ2-5; weak D call: TRBD1 (7 bases). Germline lookup yields CDR1 SSHAT and CDR2 FNYEAQ (reference sequence). This CDR3 contains 14 residues. The CDR3: CASSLGGGAETQYF. CDR3 DNA sequence: TGTGCTAGCAGCTTAGGAGGGGGCGCGGAGACCCAGTACTTC. Full variable domain (rest looked up from reference TRBV7-7 and TRBJ2-5): GAGVSQSPRYKVTKRGQDVTLRCDPISSHATLYWYQQALGQGPEFLTYFNYEAQPDKSGLPSDRFSAERPEGSISTLTIQRTEQRDSAMYRCASSLGGGAETQYFGPGTRLLVL.

In this sample, this clone turned up a few times. The chain uses TRBV27 and TRBJ2-7, with TRBD1 identical over 7 bases. Germline V gene lookup returns CDR1 MNHEY and CDR2 SMNVEV (reference sequence). V lost 5 bases to trimming and J lost 5 bases; unmatched junction nucleotides: 9. The CDR3 consists of 14 residues. CDR3 amino acids: CASSLRQGGNEQYF. The CDR3 nucleotides are TGTGCCAGCAGTCTCCGACAGGGCGGAAACGAGCAGTACTTC.

This clone was counted a single time. This rearrangement joins TRBV28 to TRBJ1-3; D ambiguous. With 6 bases removed from V and 4 bases from J, the gap between germline ends came to 16 bases. CDR3 length: 15 amino acids. Germline V CDR1 and CDR2: MDHEN, SYDVKM. The CDR3 loop is CASSPVRGSGNTIYF. The DNA for the CDR3 is TGTGCCAGCAGCCCAGTGCGGGGTTCCGGAAACACCATATATTTT. The full variable domain, its missing parts supplied by reference TRBV28 and TRBJ1-3, is DVKVTQSSRYLVKRTGEKVFLECVQDMDHENMFWYRQDPGLGLRLIYFSYDVKMKEKGDIPEGYSVSREKKERFSLILESASTNQTSMYLCASSPVRGSGNTIYFGEGSWLTVV.

The chain is built from TRBV18 and TRBJ2-1, with D unclear. The CDR3 totals 13 residues. The V and J ends lost 4 bases and 6 bases respectively, with 10 bases between them. Germline V gives CDR1 KGHSH, CDR2 LQKENI. The DNA for the CDR3 is TGTGCCAGCTCACTCAAAGACATCAATGAGCAGTTCTTC. Translation: CASSLKDINEQFF. The variable domain in full, with the rest retrieved from reference TRBV18 and TRBJ2-1, is NAGVMQNPRHLVRRRGQEARLRCSPMKGHSHVYWYRQLPEEGLKFMVYLQKENIIDESGMPKERFSAEFPKEGPSILRIQQVVRGDSAAYFCASSLKDINEQFFGPGTRLTVL.

The J gene is TRBJ1-1, the V gene TRBV6-5; D possibly corresponds to TRBD1 (6 bases). Germline CDR1 MNHEY, CDR2 SVGAGI. The V and J ends lost 8 bases and 0 bases respectively, with 13 bases between them. This CDR3 is built from 14 residues. As DNA, the CDR3 is TGTGCCAGCGGTAGGACAGTCCTGAACACTGAAGCTTTCTTT. This gives the protein CASGRTVLNTEAFF.

This chain joins TRBV4-2 and TRBJ2-2, with 7 nucleotides matching TRBD1. Per germline, CDR1 LGHNA and CDR2 YNFKEQ. The length of the CDR3 is 18 residues. Trimming removed 4 bases from V and 0 bases from J; junction bases left unmatched: 11. The CDR3 sequence: CASSRHRGPFANTGELFF. The CDR3 DNA sequence: TGTGCCAGCAGCCGTCACAGGGGCCCCTTCGCGAACACCGGGGAGCTGTTTTTT.

This chain joins TRBV28 and TRBJ1-5, with 7 positions matching TRBD1. Trimming at V came to 4 bases and at J to 1 base, leaving 1 base not matched to a gene. This CDR3 spans 14 amino acids. The V gene's germline CDR1 is MDHEN and CDR2 SYDVKM. This CDR3 is CASSWDRSNQPQHF. The DNA of the CDR3 is TGTGCCAGCAGTTGGGACAGAAGCAATCAGCCCCAGCATTTT. Looking up the rest from reference TRBV28 and TRBJ1-5 gives the full variable domain: DVKVTQSSRYLVKRTGEKVFLECVQDMDHENMFWYRQDPGLGLRLIYFSYDVKMKEKGDIPEGYSVSREKKERFSLILESASTNQTSMYLCASSWDRSNQPQHFGDGTRLSIL.

The rearrangement links TRBV4-1 to TRBJ2-1, with 7 bases matching TRBD2. This CDR3 spans 14 amino acids. J lost 10 bases, V lost 1 base, and 7 bases had no gene match. Germline V gives CDR1 MGHRA, CDR2 YSYEKL. CDR3 DNA: TGCGCCAGCAGCCAAGTGTGGAAGGGAGGGGAGCAGTTCTTC. This gives the protein CASSQVWKGGEQFF.

In DNA form, the CDR3 reads TGTGCCAGCAGCTTAGGTAGTAAAGAGACCCAGTACTTC. The encoded protein is CASSLGSKETQYF. The chain has TRBV7-3 and TRBJ2-5; D is ambiguous. The germline V gene encodes CDR1 SGHTA and CDR2 FQGTGA. The CDR3 contains 13 residues. V was clipped by 2 bases and J by 3 bases, with 7 bases between them.

The chain links TRBV7-3 to TRBJ2-5; D gene uncertain. Per the germline V gene, CDR1 is SGHTA and CDR2 is FQGTGA. The CDR3 runs to 14 residues. Trimming removed 3 bases at V and 2 bases at J, with 10 bases between. The CDR3 reads CASSFAGDQETQYF. The CDR3 DNA reads as TGTGCCAGCAGCTTCGCTGGAGATCAAGAGACCCAGTACTTC.

CDR3 region: CASSLERGDYEQYF. CDR3 DNA: TGTGCCAGCAGCTTAGAACGGGGGGACTACGAGCAGTACTTC. The chain combines TRBV7-9 with TRBJ2-7; 7 nucleotides agree with TRBD2. The V gene's germline CDR1 is SEHNR and CDR2 FQNEAQ (reference sequence). The CDR3 spans 14 residues. V shed 1 base, J shed 3 bases, and the junction held 3 bases outside the gene matches.

The V gene is TRBV6-1, the J gene TRBJ2-3, with D unresolved. Germline assignment: CDR1 MNHNS and CDR2 SASEGT. This CDR3 contains 15 residues. Trimming pared 3 bases from V and 0 bases from J, leaving 10 bases between. CDR3 region: CASSEADISTDTQYF. In nucleotides, the CDR3 is TGTGCCAGCAGTGAGGCTGACATCAGCACAGATACGCAGTATTTT.

The CDR3 is CASSHYRDYIAETQYF. In DNA, the CDR3 is TGTGCCAGCAGTCACTACCGGGACTACATCGCCGAGACCCAGTACTTC. The chain carries TRBV28 and TRBJ2-5; TRBD2 aligns across 7 bases. CDR1 and CDR2 (germline): MDHEN, SYDVKM. The CDR3 contains 16 residues. Germline trimming cut 5 bases from V and 5 bases from J; bases unmatched to any gene: 14.

This clone was seen a handful of times. The chain recombines TRBV9 with TRBJ2-1; 8 bases are a match to TRBD2. The CDR3 is 17 residues long. CDR1 is SGDLS and CDR2 is YYNGEE in the germline V gene. The V segment lost 0 bases and the J segment 6 bases; nucleotides outside the gene matches: 11. CDR3 sequence: CASSVGSGTRLLNEQFF. The CDR3 DNA sequence: TGTGCCAGCAGCGTAGGGTCTGGGACTAGGCTCCTCAATGAGCAGTTCTTC.

The V and J genes are TRBV15 and TRBJ2-7, with TRBD2 matching over 9 bases. CDR1 LNHNV and CDR2 YYDKDF come from the germline V gene (reference sequence). The CDR3 is 15 amino acids. The trim removed 0 bases at V and 2 bases at J, leaving 2 bases unmatched. CDR3 loop: CATSREVAGAYEQYF. In nucleotides, the CDR3 is TGTGCCACCAGCAGAGAGGTAGCGGGGGCCTACGAGCAGTACTTC.

CDR3 nucleotides: TGCGCCAGCAGCTTACAGGGAGCAACTAATGAAAAACTGTTTTTT. Translating it yields CASSLQGATNEKLFF. The V call is TRBV5-1, the J call TRBJ1-4, with D possibly being TRBD1 (6 bases). With 2 bases removed from V and 0 bases from J, the gap between germline ends came to 8 bases. Germline V gene lookup returns CDR1 SGHRS and CDR2 YFSETQ. The CDR3 sequence is 15 residues long.